The present T cell receptor beta chain was sequenced within a study of OX40 agonist ivuxolimab in advanced cancers. Across the study: Cohort: 82.7% men, mean age approximately 64, aged about 23 to 80. Partial responses were achieved by three patients, one with hepatocellular carcinoma and two with cutaneous melanoma.

Germline-derived CDR1 and CDR2 are SNHLY and FYNNEI. Trimming cost V 7 bases and J 3 bases, with 18 bases left between them. CDR3 length equals 15 residues. Method: immunoSEQ multiplex PCR; TCRdb's copy keeps in-frame clones and lacks some. Of 26,000 or so clones in the sample, about 83% were seen once. This sequence joins TRBV2 and TRBJ2-5; D possibly matches TRBD1 or TRBD2 (5 bases each). The receptor was isolated from an adult with an advanced solid tumor such as melanoma, head and neck, liver or kidney cancer. Sequenced material: CD4+ or CD8+ T cells sorted from blood, taken in a trial of the OX40 agonist ivuxolimab. The CDR3 here is CASTEGGGGEETQYF. In DNA, the CDR3 is TGTGCCAGCACCGAAGGCGGTGGGGGAGAAGAGACCCAGTACTTC.